This T cell receptor beta chain was identified during a study of radiotherapy plus CTLA-4 blockade in lung cancer. Treatment of patients with chemo-refractory metastatic non-small-cell lung cancer consisted of focal radiation plus CTLA-4 blockade with ipilimumab. Sequenced by immunoSEQ multiplex PCR; TCRdb stores in-frame clones only, minus some. In the table there are about 59,000 clones, 70% to 80% of which are singletons. V shed 0 bases and J shed 5 bases, with 10 bases lying between them. Germline CDR1 MGHRA, CDR2 YSYEKL. The CDR3 sequence is 14 residues long. Specimen: peripheral blood, collected from a patient treated with radiotherapy plus ipilimumab. This receptor was obtained from a human donor with non-small cell lung cancer whose response to radiotherapy plus ipilimumab could not be evaluated. The chain is built from TRBV4-1 and TRBJ1-2; tentatively, D is TRBD1 (5 bases). This chain's CDR3 is CASSQDRGSYGYTF. The CDR3 nucleotides read TGCGCCAGCAGCCAAGATCGGGGGTCTTATGGCTACACCTTC.